The clone carrying this TCR beta chain was detected only once. This sample stems from a study of blood T cell repertoires in COVID-19. Across the study: Recovered Cohort 3 donors showed two negative PCRs, clearance, or symptom resolution. The United States, Italy and Spain supplied acute and convalescent COVID-19 samples.

Original processing methods: Nucleated cell counts were estimated from reference gene primer amplification. Only in-frame clones appear in the TCRdb table, and some are missing; sequencing was by immunoSEQ multiplex PCR. V, J and clone size were drawn from that table, and D and trimming were deduced from the DNA. Of under 150,000 clones in the sample, 84% were seen once. Sequences were obtained from PBMCs or T cells enriched from blood (not recorded which). The TCR comes from a man aged 50-60 years in a cohort exposed to, infected with or recovered from COVID-19 (not recorded which).

CDR3 nucleotide sequence: TGCGCCAGCAGCTCTCCGGGACAGGGAAACTATGGCTACACCTTC. It encodes CASSSPGQGNYGYTF. The chain couples TRBV5-1 to TRBJ1-2; 9 nucleotides align to TRBD1. Germline V CDR1 and CDR2: SGHRS, YFSETQ. The trim removed 3 bases at V and 2 bases at J, leaving 5 bases unmatched. CDR3 length: 15 residues.